This T cell receptor (beta chain) was found in a study of molecular identifiers for immune sequencing clone quantification. Regarding this clonotype: This could be a read error, since a much larger clone is one nucleotide away.

In TCRdb, the PCR reads were re-called with MiXCR into one record per CDR3 protein. The table lists around 480,000 distinct CDR3 sequences, roughly 25% of them singletons, with 0.76% in the top ten. CDR3 size: 16 residues. The V gene's germline CDR1 is SGHVS and CDR2 FNYEAQ. V gave up 1 base and J gave up 4 bases; unmatched junction bases: 6. A CD8+CD4-CCR7+CD45RA+ gate was used to sort naive CD8 T cells. Sequencing was done on a sample of naive CD8+ T cells from blood, with Jurkat cell RNA spiked in. Specified subset: FACS-sorted CD8+CD4-CCR7+CD45RA+ naive T cells. The TCR was taken from a human donor in good health. Some libraries in this study had Jurkat cell RNA spiked in. The rearrangement links TRBV7-6 to TRBJ2-3; 9 nucleotides match TRBD2. The CDR3: CASSLVTRGGADTQYF. The CDR3 DNA sequence: TGTGCCAGCAGCTTAGTGACGCGGGGGGGCGCAGATACGCAGTATTTT.